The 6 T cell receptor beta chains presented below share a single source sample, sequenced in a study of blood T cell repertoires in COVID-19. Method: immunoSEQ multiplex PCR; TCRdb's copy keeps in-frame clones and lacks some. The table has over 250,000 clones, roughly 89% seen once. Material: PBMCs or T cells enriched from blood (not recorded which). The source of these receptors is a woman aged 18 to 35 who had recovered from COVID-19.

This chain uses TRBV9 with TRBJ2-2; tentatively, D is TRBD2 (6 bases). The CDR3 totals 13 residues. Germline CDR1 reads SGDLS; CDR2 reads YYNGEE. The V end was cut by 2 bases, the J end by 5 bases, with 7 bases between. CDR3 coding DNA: TGTGCCAGCAGCGTTCGGGGGACCGGGGAGCTGTTTTTT. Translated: CASSVRGTGELFF. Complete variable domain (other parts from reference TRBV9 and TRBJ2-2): DSGVTQTPKHLITATGQRVTLRCSPRSGDLSVYWYQQSLDQGLQFLIQYYNGEERAKGNILERFSAQQFPDLHSELNLSSLELGDSALYFCASSVRGTGELFFGEGSRLTVL.

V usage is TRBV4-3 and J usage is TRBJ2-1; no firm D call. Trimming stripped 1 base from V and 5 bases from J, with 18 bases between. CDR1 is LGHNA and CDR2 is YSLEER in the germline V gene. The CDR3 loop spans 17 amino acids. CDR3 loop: CASSQVLGVEIHNEQFF. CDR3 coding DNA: TGCGCCAGCAGCCAAGTTCTCGGTGTAGAGATACACAATGAGCAGTTCTTC.

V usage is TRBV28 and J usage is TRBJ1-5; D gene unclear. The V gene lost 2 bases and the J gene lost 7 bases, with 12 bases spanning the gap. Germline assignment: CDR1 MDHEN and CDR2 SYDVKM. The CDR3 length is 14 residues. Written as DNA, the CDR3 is TGTGCCAGCAGTTTACTCACCTATCGACAGCCCCAGCATTTT. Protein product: CASSLLTYRQPQHF.

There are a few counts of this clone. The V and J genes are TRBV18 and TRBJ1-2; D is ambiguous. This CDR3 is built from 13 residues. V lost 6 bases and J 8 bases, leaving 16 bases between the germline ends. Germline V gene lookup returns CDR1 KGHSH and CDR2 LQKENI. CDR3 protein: CASSPEGGFGYTF. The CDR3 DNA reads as TGTGCCAGCTCCCCCGAGGGAGGGTTCGGCTACACCTTC.

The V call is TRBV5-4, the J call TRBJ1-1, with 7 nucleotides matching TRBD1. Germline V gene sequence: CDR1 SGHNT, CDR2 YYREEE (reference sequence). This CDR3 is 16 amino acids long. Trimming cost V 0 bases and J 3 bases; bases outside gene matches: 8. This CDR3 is CASSLAPGQVDTEAFF. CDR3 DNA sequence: TGTGCCAGCAGCTTGGCTCCTGGACAGGTCGACACTGAAGCTTTCTTT.

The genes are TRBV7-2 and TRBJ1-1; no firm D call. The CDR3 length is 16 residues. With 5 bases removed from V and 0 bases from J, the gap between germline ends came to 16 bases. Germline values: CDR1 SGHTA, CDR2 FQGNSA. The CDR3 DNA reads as TGTGCCAGCAGCCCCAATGGAGGGCAGATGAACACTGAAGCTTTCTTT. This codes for CASSPNGGQMNTEAFF.